Listed here are 10 T cell receptor beta chains from one sample, sequenced in a study of identical twins. TCRdb re-derived calls from the 5' RACE reads in MiXCR, one entry per CDR3 protein. This sample has some 460,000 distinct CDR3 sequences; approximately 15% occur once, and the top ten carry around 0.52%. This sample also appeared in a second study, on yellow fever vaccine responses in identical twins.

Sequenced material: CD4+ T cells sorted from blood. Source of these receptors: a woman younger than 35 in good health.

The rearrangement links TRBV20-1 to TRBJ2-7; D is possibly TRBD1 (5 bases). The CDR3 is made up of 15 amino acids. Germline V CDR1 and CDR2: DFQATT, SNEGSKA (reference sequence). V lost 0 bases to trimming and J lost 4 bases, with 16 bases between them. CDR3 DNA: TGCAGTGCTAGAGATTTCAGGGCTAGGATGTACGAGCAGTACTTC. Its translation: CSARDFRARMYEQYF.

This clonotype was detected a few times. This chain joins TRBV20-1 and TRBJ2-1; 10 bases match TRBD2. Germline V gives CDR1 DFQATT, CDR2 SNEGSKA (reference sequence). Losses at the gene ends were 0 bases for V and 9 bases for J; bases not matched to a gene: 11. CDR3 length: 16 amino acids. The CDR3 sequence is CSARDEKSGRAVEQFF. In DNA form, the CDR3 reads TGCAGTGCTAGAGATGAGAAGAGCGGGAGGGCCGTTGAGCAGTTCTTC.

The V and J genes are TRBV24-1 and TRBJ2-1; TRBD2 matches 10 bases. This CDR3 comprises 17 residues. The germline V gene has CDR1 KGHDR and CDR2 SFDVKD. After removal of 3 bases from V and 8 bases from J, the junction contained 12 bases not matched to a gene. CDR3 residues: CATSDTLAGGAMYEQFF. CDR3 DNA: TGTGCCACCAGTGATACCTTAGCGGGGGGTGCTATGTATGAGCAGTTCTTC.

The rearrangement links TRBV7-2 to TRBJ2-5, with D maybe TRBD1 (6 bases). The CDR3 length is 16 residues. The germline V gene encodes CDR1 SGHTA and CDR2 FQGNSA. V was shortened by 5 bases and J by 4 bases, with 20 bases between the two germline ends. The CDR3 sequence is CASSPKGEKRLETQYF. The CDR3 nucleotides read TGTGCCAGCAGCCCTAAGGGGGAAAAAAGACTAGAGACCCAGTACTTC.

This clonotype was recorded a few times. This chain joins TRBV14 and TRBJ2-7, with D unresolved. Trimming pared 3 bases from V and 2 bases from J, leaving 11 bases between. CDR3 size: 14 residues. Germline assignment: CDR1 SGHDN and CDR2 FVKESK. CDR3 nucleotides: TGTGCCAGCAGCCACTCGTCAGTTACCTACGAGCAGTACTTC. It specifies CASSHSSVTYEQYF.

This clonotype was seen a few times. This sequence joins TRBV6-5 and TRBJ2-7; D is possibly TRBD2 (5 bases). Germline V gene lookup returns CDR1 MNHEY and CDR2 SVGAGI. The CDR3 length is 15 residues. V was pared by 0 bases and J by 7 bases, with 16 bases between. The DNA of the CDR3 is TGTGCCAGCAGTTACTCGGCGGGCCAGCCTGTGGAGCAGTACTTC. It encodes CASSYSAGQPVEQYF.

CDR3 residues: CASGFSGTGETEAFF. CDR3 coding DNA: TGTGCCAGCGGCTTCTCCGGGACAGGGGAAACTGAAGCTTTCTTT. This chain links TRBV6-1 with TRBJ1-1; 10 bases fit TRBD1. This CDR3 region has 15 residues. Germline CDR1 is MNHNS and CDR2 is SASEGT. Unmatched junction bases numbered 11, after V lost 8 bases and J lost 5 bases.

This clonotype was seen more than once but under ten times. V is TRBV11-2 and J is TRBJ2-7; perhaps TRBD2 as D (7 bases). Germline V gene data show CDR1 as SGHAT and CDR2 as FQNNGV. The V end was cut by 5 bases, the J end by 2 bases, with 16 bases between. The CDR3 has 15 amino acids. The CDR3 loop is CASSNPRGPTYEQYF. The CDR3 DNA reads as TGTGCCAGCAGCAACCCGCGGGGGCCAACCTACGAGCAGTACTTC.

The chain uses TRBV7-6 and TRBJ2-3, with 8 bases matching TRBD2. CDR1 SGHVS and CDR2 FNYEAQ come from the germline V gene. V shed 2 bases and J 0 bases; nucleotides not matched to a gene: 7. This CDR3 has 17 residues. The CDR3 here is CASSLQAGALSTDTQYF. CDR3 DNA: TGTGCCAGCAGCTTACAAGCGGGGGCCTTAAGCACAGATACGCAGTATTTT.

The J gene is TRBJ2-5, the V gene TRBV28, with TRBD1 matching 12 bases. The CDR3 is made up of 16 amino acids. Trimming cost V 2 bases and J 5 bases; bases outside gene matches: 6. The germline V gene encodes CDR1 MDHEN and CDR2 SYDVKM. CDR3 region: CASSLPGQGARETQYF. CDR3 bases: TGTGCCAGCAGTTTACCGGGACAGGGGGCGCGGGAGACCCAGTACTTC.